The present T cell receptor (beta chain) was sequenced within a study of cytomegalovirus exposure and HLA in healthy donors. This clone showed up just a few times. The PCR made use of 60 Vbeta and 13 Jbeta primers. The assay was immunoSEQ multiplex PCR, and TCRdb's table has in-frame clones only and misses some. The top ten clones hold 3.1% of a sample with approximately 110,000 clones, approximately 79% of them seen once. The CDR3 consists of 11 residues. Trimming pared 1 base from V and 6 bases from J, leaving 3 bases between. Germline V gene sequence: CDR1 GTSNPN, CDR2 SVGIG (reference sequence). The gene calls are TRBV30 and TRBJ1-4, with D hard to call. The specimen was PBMCs. The sequence was collected from a woman between 35 and 50 years old in good health and CMV-seronegative. CDR3 residues: CAWSAYEKLFF. The CDR3 DNA reads TGTGCCTGGAGTGCATATGAAAAACTGTTTTTT.